Presented here are 7 T cell receptor beta chains from one specimen sequenced in a study of monozygotic twins with inflammatory bowel disease (dated by TCRdb to between 2017 and 2020). The library was obtained by 5' RACE. The listed sequencing device is Illumina HiSeq 2500. TCRdb reprocessed the reads and assigns one entry to each CDR3 protein sequence, leaving out DNA. Per the sample table, the count is around 410,000 distinct CDR3 sequences. Around 2.5% of the sample is in the top ten clones. Sequenced sample: blood. The source is a human donor with ulcerative colitis or Crohn's disease, or a healthy co-twin of an affected twin (not recorded which).

The V call is TRBV19, the J call TRBJ1-1. This CDR3 comprises 14 residues. Germline loops: CDR1 LNHDA, CDR2 SQIVND (reference sequence). The CDR3 region is CASSIGGKNTEAFF.

The rearrangement joins TRBV7-2 to TRBJ2-7. CDR3 length: 15 residues. Germline CDR1 reads SGHTA; CDR2 reads FQGNSA. CDR3 amino acids: CASNSLAEGPYEQYF.

The V call is TRBV5-1, the J call TRBJ2-2; there is no DNA to check the TCRdb D call of TRBD1. The CDR3 is 15 amino acids. Germline-derived CDR1 and CDR2 are SGHRS and YFSETQ. CDR3: CASSSTGKFTGELFF.

The V call is TRBV5-1, the J call TRBJ1-4. Germline V gene lookup returns CDR1 SGHRS and CDR2 YFSETQ. The CDR3 contains 15 residues. The CDR3 loop reads CASSVNHPTNEKLFF. The full variable domain, with the rest looked up from reference TRBV5-1 and TRBJ1-4, is KAGVTQTPRYLIKTRGQQVTLSCSPISGHRSVSWYQQTPGQGLQFLFEYFSETQRNKGNFPGRFSGRQFSNSRSEMNVSTLELGDSALYLCASSVNHPTNEKLFFGSGTQLSVL.

The chain has TRBV5-1 and TRBJ1-5; TCRdb returns TRBD1, unconfirmable since there is no DNA. The CDR3 has 14 amino acids. Germline values: CDR1 SGHRS, CDR2 YFSETQ. CDR3 protein: CASSLGDVNQPQHF.

CDR3 region: CAISVQGAKNTEAFF. The V and J genes are TRBV10-3 and TRBJ1-1; TCRdb selects TRBD1, and the lack of DNA leaves this call unchecked. Germline V gives CDR1 ENHRY, CDR2 SYGVKD. The CDR3 has 15 amino acids.

The gene calls are TRBV7-9 and TRBJ1-1; TCRdb picks TRBD1, but there is no DNA to check that call. Germline V gene sequence: CDR1 SEHNR, CDR2 FQNEAQ (reference sequence). The CDR3 spans 14 residues. CDR3 sequence: CASRSDRVNTEAFF. The full variable domain, completed using reference TRBV7-9 and TRBJ1-1, is DTGVSQNPRHKITKRGQNVTFRCDPISEHNRLYWYRQTLGQGPEFLTYFQNEAQLEKSRLLSDRFSAERPKGSFSTLEIQRTEQGDSAMYLCASRSDRVNTEAFFGQGTRLTVV.